This T cell receptor beta chain was sequenced in a study of CD8+CD57+ T cells in acquired aplastic anemia. CDR3 and TCR beta VDJ profiling relied on genomic DNA as the template. One entry per CDR3 protein, called by TCRdb with MiXCR from the reads. The sample shows under 250,000 distinct CDR3 sequences, almost 35% of them seen only once. Worth noting for this clonotype: Since a much larger clone is just one base distant, this may be a read error. The CDR3 carries no conserved terminal phenylalanine or tryptophan, so it likely arises from a read error.

The CDR3 length is 13 residues. Germline V gene sequence: CDR1 SGHNT, CDR2 YYREEE (reference sequence). V shed 4 bases and J shed 2 bases, with 9 bases lying between them. The gene calls are TRBV5-4 and TRBJ2-5; D gene ambiguous. The receptor was derived from a human donor in good health, serving as a control. Sequences were obtained from sorted CD4+, CD8+, or CD8+CD57+ T cells (not recorded which) from PBMCs. The CDR3 protein is CASSRATQETQYL. Here the CDR3 DNA reads TGTGCCAGCAGCAGGGCTACACAAGAGACCCAGTACCTC.